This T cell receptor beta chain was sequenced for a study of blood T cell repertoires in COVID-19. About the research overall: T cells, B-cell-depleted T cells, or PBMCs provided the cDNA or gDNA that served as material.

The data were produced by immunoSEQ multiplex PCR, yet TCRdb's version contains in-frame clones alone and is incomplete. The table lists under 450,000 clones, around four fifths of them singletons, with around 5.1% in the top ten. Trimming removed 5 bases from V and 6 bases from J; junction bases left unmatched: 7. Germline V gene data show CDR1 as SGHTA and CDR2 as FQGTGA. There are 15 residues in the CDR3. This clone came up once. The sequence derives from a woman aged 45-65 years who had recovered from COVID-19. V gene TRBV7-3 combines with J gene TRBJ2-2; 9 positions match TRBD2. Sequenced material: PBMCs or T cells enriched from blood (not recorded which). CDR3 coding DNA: TGTGCCAGCAGCCGGGTAGCGGGAGTCTCCGGGGAGCTGTTTTTT. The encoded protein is CASSRVAGVSGELFF.